Presented here are 31 T cell receptor beta chains from one specimen sequenced in a study of T cell responses to AZD1222 COVID-19 vaccine. The repertoire was sequenced with immunoSEQ multiplex PCR; TCRdb's copy has only in-frame clones and lacks some. The data show 150,000 to 200,000 clones, with approximately 92% seen just once and 8% to 13% held by the top ten. Sequencing was performed on peripheral blood, taken on day 0 of AZD1222 vaccination. These receptors were taken from an adult in good health.

The chain carries TRBV15 and TRBJ1-1; D is unresolved. The germline V gene encodes CDR1 LNHNV and CDR2 YYDKDF (reference sequence). The CDR3 loop spans 12 amino acids. The V and J ends lost 1 base and 8 bases respectively, with 8 bases between them. The CDR3 loop reads CATSRAGMEAFF. The CDR3 DNA reads as TGTGCCACCAGCAGAGCTGGGATGGAAGCTTTCTTT.

CDR3 residues: CASSERVIGLAGEDEQFF. For the CDR3, the DNA is TGTGCCAGCAGTGAACGTGTCATAGGACTAGCGGGAGAAGATGAGCAGTTCTTC. The chain combines TRBV6-1 with TRBJ2-1; 13 nucleotides line up with TRBD2. The CDR3 sequence is 18 residues long. CDR1 MNHNS and CDR2 SASEGT come from the germline V gene. V gave up 2 bases and J gave up 8 bases; unmatched junction bases: 12.

The V and J genes are TRBV11-3 and TRBJ2-1; perhaps TRBD2 as D (5 bases). The CDR3 contains 13 residues. Trimming left V 3 bases short and J 2 bases short, with 5 bases between. Looked up from germline, CDR1 is SGHNT and CDR2 is YENEEA. The CDR3 here is CASSLGAYNEQFF. Written as DNA, the CDR3 is TGTGCCAGCAGCTTGGGAGCCTACAATGAGCAGTTCTTC. The whole variable domain, filled in from reference TRBV11-3 and TRBJ2-1, reads EAGVVQSPRYKIIEKKQPVAFWCNPISGHNTLYWYLQNLGQGPELLIRYENEEAVDDSQLPKDRFSAERLKGVDSTLKIQPAELGDSAVYLCASSLGAYNEQFFGPGTRLTVL.

The gene calls are TRBV24-1 and TRBJ1-2, with D possibly TRBD1 on 6 matching bases. CDR3 size: 15 residues. Trimming took off 3 bases at V and 4 bases at J, with 14 bases between the two ends. Germline V lookup: CDR1 KGHDR, CDR2 SFDVKD. The CDR3 is CATSDPSTGSYGYTF. Written as DNA, the CDR3 is TGTGCCACCAGTGATCCTTCAACAGGGAGCTATGGCTACACCTTC.

A single count supports this clone. V and J are TRBV7-2 and TRBJ2-7; 7 positions agree with TRBD1. This CDR3 contains 13 residues. Trimming at V came to 4 bases and at J to 7 bases, leaving 7 bases not matched to a gene. In germline, CDR1 is SGHTA, CDR2 FQGNSA. Here the CDR3 reads CASSYTTGWEQYV. The CDR3 nucleotides are TGTGCCAGCAGCTACACGACAGGGTGGGAGCAGTACGTC.

The chain combines TRBV19 with TRBJ2-7, with D possibly being TRBD2 (6 bases). CDR3 length equals 15 residues. Germline-derived CDR1 and CDR2 are LNHDA and SQIVND (reference sequence). The V gene lost 5 bases and the J gene lost 7 bases, with 21 bases spanning the gap. The CDR3 sequence is CASSASGTGVEEQYF. CDR3 DNA: TGTGCCAGTAGTGCCTCCGGGACTGGGGTAGAAGAGCAGTACTTC.

The rearrangement uses TRBV6-4 and TRBJ2-3; the D gene is possibly TRBD2 (6 bases). This CDR3 is 15 amino acids long. Germline V gene data show CDR1 as MRHNA and CDR2 as SNTAGT. The V end lost 0 bases, the J end lost 0 bases, and 7 bases lay between the germline ends. The CDR3 DNA reads TGTGCCAGCAGTGACTCAGGGACTAGCACAGATACGCAGTATTTT. This sequence encodes CASSDSGTSTDTQYF.

This chain uses TRBV13 with TRBJ2-7; D is possibly TRBD1 or TRBD2 (5 bases each). The CDR3 covers 15 residues. Germline CDR1 reads PRHDT; CDR2 reads FYEKMQ (reference sequence). V lost 3 bases and J lost 0, with 12 bases in between. CDR3 in amino acids: CASSFRDGISYEQYF. Written as DNA, the CDR3 is TGTGCCAGCAGCTTCCGGGACGGGATCTCCTACGAGCAGTACTTC.

The chain carries TRBV19 and TRBJ2-2; TRBD2 matches at 9 bases. The CDR3 runs to 16 residues. V lost 6 bases to trimming and J lost 7 bases; unmatched junction nucleotides: 12. The germline CDR1 and CDR2 sequences are LNHDA and SQIVND (reference sequence). CDR3 nucleotide sequence: TGTGCCAGTAGCCTAGGCGGGAGGGCCAGGGGCGGGGAGCTGTTTTTT. It encodes CASSLGGRARGGELFF.

The count of this clone is one. The rearrangement joins TRBV6-2 or TRBV6-3 to TRBJ1-2; possibly TRBD1 for D (5 bases). Germline V gene lookup returns CDR1 MNHEY and CDR2 SVGEGT. The germline V and J ends were trimmed by 2 bases and 6 bases, with 19 bases remaining between them. The CDR3 contains 16 residues. CDR3 bases: TGTGCCAGCAGTTACCAACCCCCGGGAGGGGCGCATGGCTACACCTTC. As protein: CASSYQPPGGAHGYTF.

The chain couples TRBV5-1 to TRBJ2-2; tentative D call: TRBD2 (6 bases). This CDR3 region has 15 residues. Germline CDR1 SGHRS, CDR2 YFSETQ. With 3 bases removed from V and 5 bases from J, the gap between germline ends came to 14 bases. This CDR3 reads CASSSWDFSTGELFF. Written as DNA, the CDR3 is TGCGCCAGCAGCTCGTGGGACTTTTCAACCGGGGAGCTGTTTTTT.

The chain is built from TRBV15 and TRBJ1-1; no firm D call. Germline values: CDR1 LNHNV, CDR2 YYDKDF (reference sequence). This CDR3 has 16 residues. V lost 2 bases to trimming and J lost 1 base, with 14 bases between them. This chain's CDR3 is CATSRFPGDPNTEAFF. CDR3 DNA sequence: TGTGCCACCAGCAGATTCCCGGGTGATCCGAACACTGAAGCTTTCTTT.

The chain employs TRBV13 and TRBJ2-3; the D gene is possibly TRBD2 (6 bases). The V gene lost 0 bases and the J gene lost 1 base, with 11 bases spanning the gap. CDR3 size: 16 residues. CDR1 and CDR2 from the germline V gene are PRHDT and FYEKMQ (reference sequence). This CDR3 reads CASSLGGGPGTDTQYF. The CDR3 DNA sequence: TGTGCCAGCAGCTTAGGCGGGGGTCCCGGCACAGATACGCAGTATTTT.

This chain uses TRBV5-4 with TRBJ2-1, with D uncertain. The CDR3 extends over 12 amino acids. The V end was cut by 4 bases, the J end by 2 bases, with 4 bases between. The germline gives CDR1 SGHNT, CDR2 YYREEE (reference sequence). The CDR3 region is CASSGPYNEQFF. In nucleotides, the CDR3 is TGTGCCAGCAGCGGACCCTACAATGAGCAGTTCTTC.

The chain is built from TRBV7-2 and TRBJ2-7, with D possibly being TRBD2 (7 bases). Germline V gives CDR1 SGHTA, CDR2 FQGNSA. The V and J ends lost 5 bases and 5 bases respectively, with 19 bases between them. This CDR3 contains 15 residues. The CDR3 coding sequence is TGTGCCAGCAGCCTGGACCCCGGGGGGCTGCACGAGCAGTACTTC. Its translation is CASSLDPGGLHEQYF.

This sequence joins TRBV4-2 and TRBJ2-2, with D perhaps matching TRBD2 (6 bases). V shed 0 bases and J shed 7 bases, with 15 bases lying between them. The CDR3 runs to 16 residues. Germline CDR1 reads LGHNA; CDR2 reads YNFKEQ. CDR3 region: CASSQDGRGWVGELFF. The CDR3, as DNA: TGTGCCAGCAGCCAAGATGGGCGGGGATGGGTCGGGGAGCTGTTTTTT.

This clone came up once. This CDR3 is also generated by other DNA sequences in the sample. This chain links TRBV19 with TRBJ1-1; maybe TRBD1 (5 bases). This CDR3 has 13 amino acids. Deletions cut 5 bases from V and 1 base from J, with 8 bases between. CDR1 is LNHDA, CDR2 SQIVND, per germline (reference sequence). The CDR3, as DNA: TGTGCCAGTAGTCTGGGGGGGAACACTGAAGCTTTCTTT. Translated, it gives CASSLGGNTEAFF.

The chain combines TRBV6-5 with TRBJ1-6, with 7 nucleotides matching TRBD1. The CDR3 totals 15 residues. V dropped 4 bases and J dropped 10; count of bases not matched to a gene: 10. Germline loops: CDR1 MNHEY, CDR2 SVGAGI. The CDR3 reads CASSSRQGVRSPLHF. The CDR3 region has the DNA TGTGCCAGCAGTTCCAGACAGGGAGTTCGATCACCCCTCCACTTT.

This chain links TRBV12-3 or TRBV12-4 with TRBJ2-1; TRBD1 is a possible D gene (5 bases). This CDR3 comprises 11 residues. V was trimmed by 7 bases and J by 12 bases, leaving 13 bases between them. The CDR3 region is CASTRGSVQFF. CDR3 nucleotides: TGTGCCAGCACAAGGGGTAGTGTGCAGTTCTTC.

This chain links TRBV5-1 with TRBJ2-1; tentatively, D is TRBD2 (6 bases). The CDR3 totals 16 residues. Trimming removed 4 bases from V and 0 bases from J, with 14 bases in between. Germline V CDR1 and CDR2: SGHRS, YFSETQ. CDR3 nucleotides: TGCGCCAGCAGCCACGGGGACTGGAGCTCCTACAATGAGCAGTTCTTC. Residues: CASSHGDWSSYNEQFF.

The chain links TRBV6-5 to TRBJ1-5; D may be TRBD1 (5 bases). V lost 5 bases and J lost 7, with 9 bases in between. Germline V gene lookup returns CDR1 MNHEY and CDR2 SVGAGI. The CDR3 runs to 12 residues. This CDR3 is CASSTQGQPQHF. DNA of the CDR3: TGTGCCAGCAGTACCCAGGGCCAGCCCCAGCATTTT.

The rearrangement uses TRBV12-3 or TRBV12-4 and TRBJ2-1; no reliable D call. The length of the CDR3 is 12 residues. The V end was cut by 6 bases, the J end by 0 bases, with 3 bases between. The CDR3 nucleotides read TGTGCCAGCAGATTCTCCTACAATGAGCAGTTCTTC. It codes for CASRFSYNEQFF.

The chain uses TRBV6-5 and TRBJ1-1; no definite D call. The CDR3 totals 14 residues. Germline V gene sequence: CDR1 MNHEY, CDR2 SVGAGI. With 5 bases removed from V and 1 base from J, the gap between germline ends came to 11 bases. The CDR3 coding sequence is TGTGCCAGCAGTCCTTCGACGGCGAACACTGAAGCTTTCTTT. It codes for CASSPSTANTEAFF.

This chain joins TRBV7-2 and TRBJ1-6; 7 bases map to TRBD1. The CDR3 sequence is 16 residues long. With V trimmed by 1 base and J by 6 bases, 6 bases remained unmatched. Germline V gene sequence: CDR1 SGHTA, CDR2 FQGNSA. The CDR3 loop is CASSLVTGYLNSPLHF. CDR3 DNA: TGTGCCAGCAGCTTAGTGACAGGGTACCTTAATTCACCCCTCCACTTT. Full variable domain (missing parts from reference TRBV7-2 and TRBJ1-6): GAGVSQSPSNKVTEKGKDVELRCDPISGHTALYWYRQSLGQGLEFLIYFQGNSAPDKSGLPSDRFSAERTGGSVSTLTIQRTQQEDSAVYLCASSLVTGYLNSPLHFGNGTRLTVT.

The sample holds a few counts of this clone. This chain links TRBV2 with TRBJ2-2; perhaps D is TRBD1 or TRBD2 (7 bases each). Germline V lookup: CDR1 SNHLY, CDR2 FYNNEI. Trimming pared 5 bases from V and 4 bases from J, leaving 11 bases between. The CDR3 is 14 amino acids. As DNA, the CDR3 is TGTGCCAGCAGTCGCAGGGGGGGCACCGGGGAGCTGTTTTTT. This gives the protein CASSRRGGTGELFF. The full variable domain, in which reference TRBV2 and TRBJ2-2 provide the parts outside the CDR3, is EPEVTQTPSHQVTQMGQEVILRCVPISNHLYFYWYRQILGQKVEFLVSFYNNEISEKSEIFDDQFSVERPDGSNFTLKIRSTKLEDSAMYFCASSRRGGTGELFFGEGSRLTVL.

The chain employs TRBV9 and TRBJ2-3; possible D gene TRBD2, 7 bases. Trimming removed 4 bases at V and 3 bases at J, with 15 bases between. CDR1 and CDR2 from the germline V gene are SGDLS and YYNGEE. The CDR3 length is 15 residues. CDR3 nucleotide sequence: TGTGCCAGCAGCACCGGGGGCGGGGGAACAGATACGCAGTATTTT. This encodes CASSTGGGGTDTQYF. Using reference TRBV9 and TRBJ2-3 for the parts outside the CDR3, the full variable domain is DSGVTQTPKHLITATGQRVTLRCSPRSGDLSVYWYQQSLDQGLQFLIQYYNGEERAKGNILERFSAQQFPDLHSELNLSSLELGDSALYFCASSTGGGGTDTQYFGPGTRLTVL.

The chain couples TRBV29-1 to TRBJ2-5; possibly TRBD1 or TRBD2 for D (5 bases each). The V gene's germline CDR1 is SQVTM and CDR2 ANQGSEA. The CDR3 length is 14 residues. V lost 1 base and J lost 5, with 14 bases in between. CDR3: CSVEGNLWGETQYF. CDR3 bases: TGCAGCGTTGAAGGGAATCTTTGGGGGGAGACCCAGTACTTC.

The V call is TRBV28, the J call TRBJ2-7; D is possibly TRBD1 or TRBD2 (5 bases each). The V end lost 3 bases, the J end lost 6 bases, and 12 bases lay between the germline ends. The CDR3 is 13 amino acids. Per germline, CDR1 MDHEN and CDR2 SYDVKM. The CDR3 region has the DNA TGTGCCAGCAGTTTGAACGAGGGGCTCGAGCAGTACGTC. Protein: CASSLNEGLEQYV.

This clone was detected only once. This chain connects TRBV5-1 to TRBJ1-1; TRBD1 is a possible D gene (6 bases). The CDR3 contains 14 residues. Trimming removed 0 bases from V and 4 bases from J, with 10 bases in between. The germline V gene has CDR1 SGHRS and CDR2 YFSETQ. CDR3 loop: CASSLAQGPTEAFF. The CDR3 DNA sequence: TGCGCCAGCAGCTTGGCGCAGGGGCCCACTGAAGCTTTCTTT.

This sequence joins TRBV9 and TRBJ2-3; D is unclear. The CDR3 has 14 residues. Germline CDR1 SGDLS, CDR2 YYNGEE. V lost 0 bases and J 5 bases, leaving 10 bases between the germline ends. The CDR3 loop is CASSVEVAGDTQYF. CDR3 bases: TGTGCCAGCAGCGTAGAGGTAGCTGGAGATACGCAGTATTTT.

The chain is built from TRBV19 and TRBJ2-1, with TRBD1 identical over 7 bases. Germline CDR1 is LNHDA and CDR2 is SQIVND (reference sequence). This CDR3 is built from 14 residues. V gave up 5 bases and J gave up 4 bases; unmatched junction bases: 5. DNA for the CDR3: TGTGCCAGTAGTTTCTCGACAGGGTACAATGAGCAGTTCTTC. Residues: CASSFSTGYNEQFF.